The 31 T cell receptor beta chains given below trace back to one sample, sequenced in a study of blood T cell repertoires in COVID-19. Method: immunoSEQ multiplex PCR; TCRdb's copy keeps in-frame clones and lacks some. This sample has fewer than 200,000 clones; around 80% occur once, and the top ten carry 17%. Sequencing was performed on PBMCs or T cells enriched from blood (not recorded which). All receptors come from a woman between 45 and 60 years old who had recovered from COVID-19.

The chain employs TRBV6-2 or TRBV6-3 and TRBJ1-1, with D possibly matching TRBD1 (5 bases). The V gene's germline CDR1 is MNHEY and CDR2 SVGEGT. The length of the CDR3 is 14 residues. The germline V and J ends were trimmed by 4 bases and 2 bases, with 11 bases remaining between them. CDR3 nucleotides: TGTGCCAGCAGTTCGCAGGGCTTTAACACTGAAGCTTTCTTT. This sequence encodes CASSSQGFNTEAFF.

The rearrangement links TRBV28 to TRBJ1-2; 9 bases align to TRBD1. The CDR3 has 14 amino acids. Trimming took 6 bases from V and 5 from J; bases not matched to a gene: 7. Germline V gene sequence: CDR1 MDHEN, CDR2 SYDVKM. The CDR3 is CASRIQGADYGYTF. The DNA of the CDR3 is TGTGCCAGCAGAATACAGGGGGCCGATTATGGCTACACCTTC.

The genes are TRBV28 and TRBJ1-2; D perhaps matches TRBD1 (6 bases). CDR3 size: 16 residues. V was cut by 3 bases and J by 2 bases, with 16 bases left in between. Germline V gene lookup returns CDR1 MDHEN and CDR2 SYDVKM. The CDR3 DNA reads as TGTGCCAGCAGTTTGGTACAGGGCCCGAGAAACTATGGCTACACCTTC. Encoded protein: CASSLVQGPRNYGYTF.

Points on this clone: One base away lies a much larger clone, so this may be a sequencing read error. This rearrangement joins TRBV7-9 to TRBJ2-3; TRBD2 might be the D (5 bases). There are 14 residues in the CDR3. V lost 5 bases and J 0 bases, leaving 9 bases between the germline ends. The germline V gene encodes CDR1 SEHNR and CDR2 FQNEAQ (reference sequence). This CDR3 is CASSVGVSTDTQYF. The DNA for the CDR3 is TGTGCCAGCAGCGTCGGGGTTAGCACAGATACGCAGTATTTT.

V and J are TRBV2 and TRBJ2-1; a weak D match, TRBD2 (5 bases). V lost 4 bases to trimming and J lost 5 bases, with 15 bases between them. The CDR3 length is 15 residues. Germline V gene sequence: CDR1 SNHLY, CDR2 FYNNEI. The CDR3 reads CASSVEGVRHNEQFF. The CDR3 DNA reads TGTGCCAGCAGTGTTGAGGGAGTAAGGCACAATGAGCAGTTCTTC.

The V call is TRBV5-1, the J call TRBJ2-7; 9 bases align to TRBD1. The V gene's germline CDR1 is SGHRS and CDR2 YFSETQ. Trimming at V came to 4 bases and at J to 2 bases, leaving 10 bases not matched to a gene. This CDR3 comprises 16 residues. CDR3 DNA: TGCGCCAGCAGCCCGAAGGGACAGGGAACGGCCTACGAGCAGTACTTC. Amino acids: CASSPKGQGTAYEQYF.

The chain carries TRBV2 and TRBJ2-3; TRBD1 agrees at 8 bases. Trimming removed 9 bases from V and 1 base from J; junction bases left unmatched: 3. CDR1 is SNHLY, CDR2 FYNNEI, per germline. There are 13 residues in the CDR3. The CDR3: CARSDRGTDTQYF. For the CDR3, the DNA is TGTGCCAGGTCGGACAGGGGCACAGATACGCAGTATTTT.

This rearrangement joins TRBV19 to TRBJ2-1, with TRBD1 identical over 9 bases. V shed 4 bases, J shed 2 bases, and the junction held 6 bases outside the gene matches. The germline V gene encodes CDR1 LNHDA and CDR2 SQIVND (reference sequence). CDR3 length: 16 residues. In nucleotides, the CDR3 is TGTGCCAGTAGTACCACCGGGACAGGGCCCTACAATGAGCAGTTCTTC. Encoded protein: CASSTTGTGPYNEQFF.

DNA of the CDR3: TGCGCCAGCAGTTCGGGACAGTCGTATTCCTACGAGCAGTACTTC. Translated, it gives CASSSGQSYSYEQYF. The rearrangement links TRBV5-1 to TRBJ2-7, with 7 positions matching TRBD1. The V gene's germline CDR1 is SGHRS and CDR2 YFSETQ. Trimming at V came to 5 bases and at J to 1 base, leaving 9 bases not matched to a gene. The CDR3 is 15 amino acids.

V and J are TRBV7-9 and TRBJ2-1, with 9 positions matching TRBD1. In germline, CDR1 is SEHNR, CDR2 FQNEAQ (reference sequence). The V segment lost 0 bases and the J segment 7 bases; nucleotides outside the gene matches: 4. The CDR3 has 15 amino acids. The CDR3 bases are TGTGCCAGCAGCTTAGCACAGGGGGCGCGTAATGAGCAGTTCTTC. It is translated as CASSLAQGARNEQFF.

There are many counts of this clone. One end of the junction varies from germline; a read error may be responsible. The chain combines TRBV19 with TRBJ1-1, with TRBD1 identical over 11 bases. Germline V gives CDR1 LNHDA, CDR2 SQIVND (reference sequence). The CDR3 totals 13 residues. This CDR3 reads CATGTGGNPEAFF. The CDR3 DNA follows: TGTGCCACCGGGACAGGGGGGAACCCTGAAGCTTTCTTT. The complete variable domain, with remaining parts taken from reference TRBV19 and TRBJ1-1, reads DGGITQSPKYLFRKEGQNVTLSCEQNLNHDAMYWYRQDPGQGLRLIYYSQIVNDFQKGDIAEGYSVSREKKESFPLTVTSAQKNPTAFYLCATGTGGNPEAFFGQGTRLTVV.

This chain links TRBV29-1 with TRBJ1-4; D unresolved. This CDR3 contains 14 residues. V lost 5 bases and J 8 bases, leaving 18 bases between the germline ends. Germline CDR1 SQVTM, CDR2 ANQGSEA. CDR3 sequence reads: CSVRTPQGGEKLFF. Written as DNA, the CDR3 is TGCAGCGTTCGAACCCCCCAAGGCGGAGAAAAACTGTTTTTT.

The sample holds one count of this clone. This chain joins TRBV4-2 and TRBJ2-7; tentatively, D is TRBD2 (5 bases). Trimming removed 2 bases at V and 0 bases at J, with 8 bases between. The CDR3 is 14 amino acids. The germline V gene has CDR1 LGHNA and CDR2 YNFKEQ. The CDR3 region has the DNA TGTGCCAGCAGCCAAACGGGAATCTCCTACGAGCAGTACTTC. Protein sequence: CASSQTGISYEQYF.

This rearrangement joins TRBV6-5 to TRBJ2-7; 9 bases map to TRBD2. This CDR3 has 14 amino acids. V dropped 6 bases and J dropped 0; count of bases not matched to a gene: 3. The V gene's germline CDR1 is MNHEY and CDR2 SVGAGI. CDR3 in DNA: TGTGCCAGCAGCCCGACTAGCGGCTCCTACGAGCAGTACTTC. The encoded protein is CASSPTSGSYEQYF.

V is TRBV29-1 and J is TRBJ2-1, with 12 nucleotides matching TRBD2. Looked up from germline, CDR1 is SQVTM and CDR2 is ANQGSEA. The CDR3 sequence is 14 residues long. Trimming at V came to 6 bases and at J to 4 bases, leaving 4 bases not matched to a gene. The CDR3 DNA reads TGCAGCGTGACAGGACTAGCGGGGTACAATGAGCAGTTCTTC. It translates to CSVTGLAGYNEQFF.

This clone was found a few times. This chain links TRBV5-4 with TRBJ2-3; D may be TRBD1 (5 bases). In germline, CDR1 is SGHNT, CDR2 YYREEE (reference sequence). V gave up 4 bases and J gave up 6 bases, with 18 bases separating them. The CDR3 contains 15 residues. For the CDR3, the DNA is TGTGCCAGCAGCCCTACAGGTGCCCCCGGGGATACGCAGTATTTT. Amino acid sequence: CASSPTGAPGDTQYF.

As concerns this clone: The identical CDR3 is also encoded by other nucleotide sequences in the sample. The genes are TRBV5-1 and TRBJ2-7; 7 positions agree with TRBD1. Germline V lookup: CDR1 SGHRS, CDR2 YFSETQ. This CDR3 contains 14 residues. J was trimmed by 3 bases and V by 4 bases; bases with no gene match: 7. The CDR3 bases are TGCGCCAGCAGCCTACAGGGGAAGGGCTACGAGCAGTACTTC. Its protein is CASSLQGKGYEQYF.

The rearrangement links TRBV9 to TRBJ2-7; 8 nucleotides match TRBD2. The V gene's germline CDR1 is SGDLS and CDR2 YYNGEE. The V gene end was trimmed by 2 bases and the J gene end by 4 bases; junction bases not matched to a gene: 8. The CDR3 loop spans 15 amino acids. The DNA for the CDR3 is TGTGCCAGCAGCGTGGGGCGGGAGGTCTCTTACGAGCAGTACTTC. Amino acid sequence: CASSVGREVSYEQYF.

This chain joins TRBV7-2 and TRBJ2-1; the match to TRBD2 covers 15 bases. V lost 4 bases, J lost 8 bases, and 3 bases stayed unmatched. This CDR3 contains 15 residues. Germline values: CDR1 SGHTA, CDR2 FQGNSA. DNA of the CDR3: TGTGCCAGCAGCTGGGGACTAGCGGGAGGCGATGAGCAGTTCTTC. Protein sequence: CASSWGLAGGDEQFF.

The chain has TRBV6-4 and TRBJ2-1, with 7 nucleotides matching TRBD2. The CDR3 length is 15 residues. Germline CDR1 MRHNA, CDR2 SNTAGT. V lost 2 bases and J lost 4; bases outside the gene matches: 5. Here the CDR3 reads CASSDGGSSYNEQFF. CDR3 in DNA: TGTGCCAGCAGTGACGGCGGGAGTAGTTACAATGAGCAGTTCTTC.

CDR3 nucleotide sequence: TGTGCCACCAGCAGTTTGGTGGGACAGGGCGTGGGGTCACCCCTCCACTTT. It specifies CATSSLVGQGVGSPLHF. The chain recombines TRBV15 with TRBJ1-6; 9 bases agree with TRBD1. Germline assignment: CDR1 LNHNV and CDR2 YYDKDF (reference sequence). Germline trimming cut 3 bases from V and 10 bases from J; bases unmatched to any gene: 13. This CDR3 is built from 17 residues.

J is TRBJ2-2 and V is TRBV19; 9 bases are a match to TRBD2. Germline lookup yields CDR1 LNHDA and CDR2 SQIVND (reference sequence). The CDR3 runs 16 residues. J was trimmed by 4 bases and V by 6 bases; bases with no gene match: 9. The CDR3, as DNA: TGTGCCAGTAGGGGGTCTAGCGGGACCGTCACCGGGGAGCTGTTTTTT. Amino acid sequence: CASRGSSGTVTGELFF. Complete variable domain (other parts from reference TRBV19 and TRBJ2-2): DGGITQSPKYLFRKEGQNVTLSCEQNLNHDAMYWYRQDPGQGLRLIYYSQIVNDFQKGDIAEGYSVSREKKESFPLTVTSAQKNPTAFYLCASRGSSGTVTGELFFGEGSRLTVL.

The gene calls are TRBV29-1 and TRBJ2-5; possibly TRBD2 for D (6 bases). Germline CDR1 and CDR2: SQVTM and ANQGSEA. V lost 6 bases and J 5 bases, leaving 7 bases between the germline ends. CDR3 size: 10 residues. Here the CDR3 DNA reads TGCAGCGTCCGGGAGGAGACCCAGTACTTC. It specifies CSVREETQYF.

This chain connects TRBV6-5 to TRBJ1-4, with 8 positions matching TRBD1. The CDR3 consists of 12 residues. Trimming cost V 7 bases and J 12 bases; bases outside gene matches: 7. Germline CDR1 reads MNHEY; CDR2 reads SVGAGI. The DNA of the CDR3 is TGTGCCAGCACCTTGGGACAGGAAGAACTGTTTTTT. It translates to CASTLGQEELFF.

This clone was counted between two and nine times. CDR3 in DNA: TGTGCCAGCAGTGCGGGGAGAGGAGAGACCCAGTACTTC. Translation: CASSAGRGETQYF. The rearrangement joins TRBV2 to TRBJ2-5; maybe TRBD2 (5 bases). Germline CDR1 reads SNHLY; CDR2 reads FYNNEI. The V and J ends lost 4 bases and 4 bases respectively, with 10 bases between them. CDR3 length: 13 residues.

CDR3 sequence: CASRRQGAKGYTF. The CDR3 DNA reads TGTGCCAGCAGGCGACAGGGGGCGAAGGGCTACACCTTC. This chain uses TRBV28 with TRBJ1-2, with TRBD1 matching over 10 bases. V gave up 6 bases and J gave up 8 bases; unmatched junction bases: 6. CDR1 and CDR2 from the germline V gene are MDHEN and SYDVKM. The CDR3 spans 13 residues.

The chain couples TRBV7-9 to TRBJ1-3; D is uncertain. Germline CDR1 is SEHNR and CDR2 is FQNEAQ (reference sequence). The CDR3 is 13 residues long. V gave up 9 bases and J gave up 4 bases, with 13 bases separating them. The CDR3 sequence: CASTSREGNTIYF. The CDR3 DNA reads TGTGCCAGTACGTCCCGAGAGGGAAACACCATATATTTT.

The chain uses TRBV27 and TRBJ2-1, with 13 bases aligning to TRBD2. The CDR3 spans 14 residues. CDR1 is MNHEY, CDR2 SMNVEV, per germline (reference sequence). Trimming at V came to 8 bases and at J to 6 bases, leaving 4 bases not matched to a gene. The CDR3 sequence is CASRGTSGINEQFF. The CDR3 nucleotides are TGTGCCAGCCGAGGGACTAGCGGGATCAATGAGCAGTTCTTC.

This clone occurred a few times. The chain carries TRBV3-1 (or the pseudogene TRBV3-2) and TRBJ2-1; a possible D gene is TRBD2 (6 bases). Germline V lookup: CDR1 LGHDT, CDR2 YNNKEL (reference sequence). The V gene lost 8 bases and the J gene lost 4 bases, with 9 bases spanning the gap. The CDR3 consists of 12 residues. As DNA, the CDR3 is TGTGCCAGCGGGACTGTGTACAATGAGCAGTTCTTC. Protein product: CASGTVYNEQFF.

The chain has TRBV6-5 and TRBJ1-2; no firm D call. CDR3 length equals 14 residues. V dropped 6 bases and J dropped 1 base, with 12 bases sitting between them. Per the germline V gene, CDR1 is MNHEY and CDR2 is SVGAGI. CDR3 in amino acids: CASRIYRGNYGYTF. The CDR3 bases are TGTGCCAGCAGGATCTACCGGGGTAACTATGGCTACACCTTC.

The CDR3 loop is CASSALPYEQYF. The CDR3 coding sequence is TGCGCCAGCAGTGCTCTACCCTACGAGCAGTACTTC. The chain recombines TRBV10-1 with TRBJ2-7; no reliable D call. This CDR3 has 12 amino acids. Germline assignment: CDR1 WNHNN and CDR2 SYGVQD (reference sequence). V was clipped by 4 bases and J by 2 bases, with 6 bases between them.